This TCR beta chain was sequenced during a study of blood T cell repertoires in COVID-19. Study information: From the United States, Italy and Spain came samples of acute and convalescent COVID-19. T cells, B-cell-depleted T cells, or PBMCs supplied cDNA or gDNA.

This CDR3 is built from 13 residues. CDR1 is SGHAT and CDR2 is FQDESV in the germline V gene (reference sequence). V was pared by 1 base and J by 1 base, with 4 bases between. As handled by the study authors: Researchers report that nucleated cell counts were estimated from reference gene primer amplification. Assay: immunoSEQ multiplex PCR; the TCRdb copy retains only in-frame clones and omits some. That table is the source of V, J and clone size, and D and trimming were worked out from the DNA. This sample yields some 180,000 clones, of which approximately 79% are seen a single time; roughly 13% belongs to the top ten.

J is TRBJ1-1 and V is TRBV11-1; D not resolved. The receptor's source is a man aged 50-59 years who had recovered from COVID-19. The sequenced sample consisted of peripheral blood. For the CDR3, the DNA is TGTGCCAGCAGCTTAGACAGGAACACTGAAGCTTTCTTT. Its translation: CASSLDRNTEAFF. The full variable domain, completed using reference TRBV11-1 and TRBJ1-1, is EAEVAQSPRYKITEKSQAVAFWCDPISGHATLYWYRQILGQGPELLVQFQDESVVDDSQLPKDRFSAERLKGVDSTLKIQPAELGDSAMYLCASSLDRNTEAFFGQGTRLTVV.